These T cell receptor beta chains were read from a single sample in a study of graft-versus-host responses after intestinal transplantation. What these receptors recognize is not known. The assay was immunoSEQ multiplex PCR, and TCRdb's table has in-frame clones only and misses some. This sample has 93,000 or so clones, with more than 85% found just once. The sample here was unstimulated CD8+ T cells sorted from spleen or lymph node cells, taken before intestinal transplant. These receptors all come from a human donor who received an intestinal transplant. Both conserved end residues are trimmed from each CDR3. Each record gives: J gene, V gene, CDR3 protein.

TRBJ2-5 TRBV6-1 ASSESGGTQY
TRBJ2-7 TRBV7-9 ASSLAGPYYEQY
TRBJ2-7 TRBV30 AWSGEPNYEQY
TRBJ1-2 TRBV13 ASTDGVGYT
TRBJ2-1 TRBV15 ATTPGVQKRAAYNEQF
TRBJ1-1 TRBV19 ASSLGQGPAF
TRBJ2-7 TRBV2 ASIGGAEEQY
TRBJ1-2 TRBV7-2 ASSSNGRLYGYT
TRBJ2-7 TRBV5-4 ASSLSGPDPYEQY
TRBJ2-1 TRBV4-1 ASSQPDRIGYNEQF
TRBJ2-1 TRBV5-4 ASSLGWGASNEQF
TRBJ2-5 TRBV7-2 ASSRGSGETQY
TRBJ2-5 TRBV4-1 ASSQGWVGGQVETQY
. TRBV10-1 ASSSGLSYEQY